This passage covers 7 T cell receptor beta chains from one sample sequenced in a study of cytomegalovirus exposure and HLA in healthy donors. Amplification used 60 Vbeta primers and 13 Jbeta primers. Produced via immunoSEQ multiplex PCR; TCRdb's table is partial and in-frame only. The sample yields some 130,000 clones, approximately 90% seen once. Sequenced: PBMCs. The receptors stem from a woman aged 25 to 39 in good health and CMV-seronegative.

This sequence joins TRBV28 and TRBJ2-3; 10 nucleotides agree with TRBD2. Germline V CDR1 and CDR2: MDHEN, SYDVKM. The CDR3 is 15 residues long. J lost 2 bases, V lost 3 bases, and 2 bases had no gene match. For the CDR3, the DNA is TGTGCCAGCAGTTTCCTAGCGGGGGCCACAGATACGCAGTATTTT. Its protein product is CASSFLAGATDTQYF. Filled out from reference TRBV28 and TRBJ2-3, the complete variable domain reads DVKVTQSSRYLVKRTGEKVFLECVQDMDHENMFWYRQDPGLGLRLIYFSYDVKMKEKGDIPEGYSVSREKKERFSLILESASTNQTSMYLCASSFLAGATDTQYFGPGTRLTVL.

This clone was counted once. V is TRBV7-2 and J is TRBJ2-3; TRBD2 agrees at 7 bases. J gave up 4 bases and V 7 bases, and 8 bases lay outside the gene matches. CDR1 and CDR2 (germline): SGHTA, FQGNSA. The CDR3 is 14 amino acids. The DNA of the CDR3 is TGTGCCAGCATCCCTACGGGGGGATCAGATACGCAGTATTTT. Its protein is CASIPTGGSDTQYF.

The V and J genes are TRBV19 and TRBJ2-7; D might be TRBD1 (5 bases). The germline CDR1 and CDR2 sequences are LNHDA and SQIVND (reference sequence). The CDR3 runs to 14 residues. V was trimmed by 1 base and J by 2 bases, leaving 9 bases between them. The CDR3 reads CASSIGTPAYEQYF. CDR3 coding DNA: TGTGCCAGTAGTATAGGGACACCAGCCTACGAGCAGTACTTC.

This clone was recorded a few times. The chain has TRBV7-2 and TRBJ1-6, with D perhaps TRBD1 (5 bases). From germline, CDR1 is SGHTA and CDR2 FQGNSA. Trimming shortened V by 5 bases and J by 3 bases, and 11 bases separated the two germline ends. There are 15 residues in the CDR3. CDR3 sequence reads: CASSPGHSYNSPLHF. The CDR3 DNA reads TGTGCCAGCAGCCCCGGACACAGCTATAATTCACCCCTCCACTTT.

The V call is TRBV15, the J call TRBJ1-5; weak D call: TRBD1 (6 bases). The CDR3 length is 19 residues. With 1 base removed from V and 0 bases from J, the gap between germline ends came to 19 bases. Germline loops: CDR1 LNHNV, CDR2 YYDKDF (reference sequence). The CDR3 is CATSRVGGGRVYSNQPQHF. CDR3 DNA: TGTGCCACCAGCAGAGTTGGGGGGGGGCGGGTATATAGCAATCAGCCCCAGCATTTT. The complete variable domain, with remaining parts taken from reference TRBV15 and TRBJ1-5, reads DAMVIQNPRYQVTQFGKPVTLSCSQTLNHNVMYWYQQKSSQAPKLLFHYYDKDFNNEADTPDNFQSRRPNTSFCFLDIRSPGLGDTAMYLCATSRVGGGRVYSNQPQHFGDGTRLSIL.

The chain links TRBV7-2 to TRBJ1-4, with 11 bases fitting TRBD1. Germline trimming cut 3 bases from V and 8 bases from J; bases unmatched to any gene: 5. The CDR3 sequence is 15 residues long. CDR1 and CDR2 from the germline V gene are SGHTA and FQGNSA. CDR3 sequence: CASSFGQGAGEKLFF. Written as DNA, the CDR3 is TGTGCCAGCAGCTTCGGACAGGGGGCGGGGGAAAAACTGTTTTTT.

The J gene is TRBJ2-2, the V gene TRBV19; 10 bases agree with TRBD2. Per germline, CDR1 LNHDA and CDR2 SQIVND (reference sequence). V lost 6 bases to trimming and J lost 3 bases; unmatched junction nucleotides: 10. The CDR3 sequence is 17 residues long. The CDR3 sequence is CASRTSGSYVDTGELFF. The CDR3 DNA sequence: TGTGCCAGTAGGACTAGCGGGTCTTATGTCGACACCGGGGAGCTGTTTTTT.